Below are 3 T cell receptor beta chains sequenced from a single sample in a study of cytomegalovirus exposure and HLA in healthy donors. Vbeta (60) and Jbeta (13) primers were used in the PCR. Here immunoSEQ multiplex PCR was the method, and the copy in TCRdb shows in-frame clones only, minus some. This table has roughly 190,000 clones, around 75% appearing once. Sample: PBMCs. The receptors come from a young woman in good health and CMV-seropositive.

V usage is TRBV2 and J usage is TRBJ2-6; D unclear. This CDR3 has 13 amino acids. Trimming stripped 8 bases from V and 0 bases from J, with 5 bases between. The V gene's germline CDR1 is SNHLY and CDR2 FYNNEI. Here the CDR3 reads CASVLSGANVLTF. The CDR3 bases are TGTGCCAGCGTTCTCTCTGGGGCCAACGTCCTGACTTTC.

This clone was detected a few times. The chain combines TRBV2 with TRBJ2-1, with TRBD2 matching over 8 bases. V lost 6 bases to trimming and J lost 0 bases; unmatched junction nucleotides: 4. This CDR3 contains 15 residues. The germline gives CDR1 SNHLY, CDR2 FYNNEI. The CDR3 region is CASSLAGRSYNEQFF. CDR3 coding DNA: TGTGCCAGCAGCCTAGCGGGTCGCTCCTACAATGAGCAGTTCTTC. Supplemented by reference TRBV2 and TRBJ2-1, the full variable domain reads EPEVTQTPSHQVTQMGQEVILRCVPISNHLYFYWYRQILGQKVEFLVSFYNNEISEKSEIFDDQFSVERPDGSNFTLKIRSTKLEDSAMYFCASSLAGRSYNEQFFGPGTRLTVL.

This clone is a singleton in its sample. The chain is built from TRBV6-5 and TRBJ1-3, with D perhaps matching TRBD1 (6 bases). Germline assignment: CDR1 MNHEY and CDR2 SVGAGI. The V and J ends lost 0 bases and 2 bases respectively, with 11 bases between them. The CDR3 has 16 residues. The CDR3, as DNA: TGTGCCAGCAGTTACTCCCCTACAGGGCCTGGAAACACCATATATTTT. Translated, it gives CASSYSPTGPGNTIYF.